The 5 T cell receptor beta chains listed next were all sequenced from one sample in a study of cytomegalovirus exposure and HLA in healthy donors. PCR amplification relied on 60 Vbeta primers (plus 13 Jbeta primers). Method: immunoSEQ multiplex PCR; TCRdb's copy keeps in-frame clones and lacks some. The sample records about 96,000 clones, 65% to 80% being singletons. The source material was PBMCs. These receptor sequences come from a female donor in good health and CMV-seropositive.

J is TRBJ1-4 and V is TRBV11-2, with TRBD1 identical over 8 bases. This CDR3 spans 15 amino acids. V shed 5 bases, J shed 7 bases, and the junction held 9 bases outside the gene matches. Germline CDR1 SGHAT, CDR2 FQNNGV. CDR3 in DNA: TGTGCCAGCAGCACCCCGACAGGGGCAGGTGAAAAACTGTTTTTT. Protein sequence: CASSTPTGAGEKLFF.

The chain has TRBV28 and TRBJ2-3; D is possibly TRBD2 (5 bases). V gave up 5 bases and J gave up 3 bases, with 6 bases separating them. The CDR3 loop spans 12 amino acids. CDR1 and CDR2 from the germline V gene are MDHEN and SYDVKM. The CDR3 spells CASSTRTDTQYF. In DNA, the CDR3 is TGTGCCAGCAGTACTAGAACAGATACGCAGTATTTT.

V and J are TRBV5-1 and TRBJ1-2; perhaps TRBD1 as D (5 bases). The germline V and J ends were trimmed by 0 bases and 8 bases, with 20 bases remaining between them. Germline V lookup: CDR1 SGHRS, CDR2 YFSETQ. This CDR3 is built from 16 residues. DNA of the CDR3: TGCGCCAGCAGCTTGGGGTCTGGGGCCGCCCGTGGGGGCTACACCTTC. Translated: CASSLGSGAARGGYTF. The full variable domain, in which reference TRBV5-1 and TRBJ1-2 provide the parts outside the CDR3, is KAGVTQTPRYLIKTRGQQVTLSCSPISGHRSVSWYQQTPGQGLQFLFEYFSETQRNKGNFPGRFSGRQFSNSRSEMNVSTLELGDSALYLCASSLGSGAARGGYTFGSGTRLTVV.

The sample holds one count of this clone. J is TRBJ1-5 and V is TRBV28; D might be TRBD1 (6 bases). V was cut by 2 bases and J by 4 bases, with 9 bases left in between. The CDR3 consists of 14 residues. CDR1 is MDHEN, CDR2 SYDVKM, per germline. The CDR3 DNA reads as TGTGCCAGCAGTTTACGCAGGGGAAATCAGCCCCAGCATTTT. Its translation: CASSLRRGNQPQHF.

Here the CDR3 reads CASSHSSSTDTQYF. CDR3 coding DNA: TGTGCCAGCAGCCACAGCTCTAGCACAGATACGCAGTATTTT. The genes are TRBV25-1 and TRBJ2-3; no reliable D call. The V end lost 6 bases, the J end lost 0 bases, and 10 bases lay between the germline ends. The CDR3 length is 14 residues. CDR1 and CDR2 (germline): MGHDK, SYGVNS.